The entry below gives a single T cell receptor (beta chain) sequence along with its context. This record comes from a study of blood T cell repertoires in COVID-19. In germline, CDR1 is MNHEY, CDR2 SVGAGI. V lost 10 bases, J lost 0 bases, and 13 bases lay in between. There are 13 residues in the CDR3. Using immunoSEQ multiplex PCR, the repertoire was profiled, and TCRdb retains in-frame clones only, with some absent. Of about 210,000 clones in the sample, 70% to 90% were seen once. This study enrolled people aged about 18 to 100 from about two dozen US geographic areas. All recovered Cohort 3 donors got two negative PCRs, got clearance, or saw symptom resolution.

This receptor was identified in a woman between 18 and 29 years old who had recovered from COVID-19. Sequencing used PBMCs or T cells enriched from blood (not recorded which). The V and J genes are TRBV6-5 and TRBJ2-7, with D maybe TRBD1 (6 bases). The CDR3 loop reads CATSDRHSYEQYF. CDR3 DNA: TGTGCCACCTCTGACAGGCACTCCTACGAGCAGTACTTC.